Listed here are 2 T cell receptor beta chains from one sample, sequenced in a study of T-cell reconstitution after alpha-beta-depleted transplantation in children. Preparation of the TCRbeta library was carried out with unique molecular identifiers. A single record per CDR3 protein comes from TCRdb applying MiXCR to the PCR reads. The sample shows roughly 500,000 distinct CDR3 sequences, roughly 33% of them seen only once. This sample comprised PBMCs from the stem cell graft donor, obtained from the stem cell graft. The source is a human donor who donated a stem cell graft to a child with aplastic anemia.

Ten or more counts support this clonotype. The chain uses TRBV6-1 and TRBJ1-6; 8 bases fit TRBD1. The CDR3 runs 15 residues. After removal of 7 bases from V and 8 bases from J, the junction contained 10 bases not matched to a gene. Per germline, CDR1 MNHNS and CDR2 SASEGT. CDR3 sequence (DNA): TGTGCCAGCACCTTAACCGGGACAGGAGATTCACCCCTCCACTTT. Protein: CASTLTGTGDSPLHF.

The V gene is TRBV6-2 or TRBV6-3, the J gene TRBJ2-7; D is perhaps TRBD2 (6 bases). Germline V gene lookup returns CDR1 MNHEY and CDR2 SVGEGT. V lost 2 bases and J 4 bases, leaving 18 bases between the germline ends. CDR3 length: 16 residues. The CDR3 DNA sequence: TGTGCCAGCAGTTACAACGCGGCTCATGGGGGGTACGAGCAGTACGTC. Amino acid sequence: CASSYNAAHGGYEQYV.